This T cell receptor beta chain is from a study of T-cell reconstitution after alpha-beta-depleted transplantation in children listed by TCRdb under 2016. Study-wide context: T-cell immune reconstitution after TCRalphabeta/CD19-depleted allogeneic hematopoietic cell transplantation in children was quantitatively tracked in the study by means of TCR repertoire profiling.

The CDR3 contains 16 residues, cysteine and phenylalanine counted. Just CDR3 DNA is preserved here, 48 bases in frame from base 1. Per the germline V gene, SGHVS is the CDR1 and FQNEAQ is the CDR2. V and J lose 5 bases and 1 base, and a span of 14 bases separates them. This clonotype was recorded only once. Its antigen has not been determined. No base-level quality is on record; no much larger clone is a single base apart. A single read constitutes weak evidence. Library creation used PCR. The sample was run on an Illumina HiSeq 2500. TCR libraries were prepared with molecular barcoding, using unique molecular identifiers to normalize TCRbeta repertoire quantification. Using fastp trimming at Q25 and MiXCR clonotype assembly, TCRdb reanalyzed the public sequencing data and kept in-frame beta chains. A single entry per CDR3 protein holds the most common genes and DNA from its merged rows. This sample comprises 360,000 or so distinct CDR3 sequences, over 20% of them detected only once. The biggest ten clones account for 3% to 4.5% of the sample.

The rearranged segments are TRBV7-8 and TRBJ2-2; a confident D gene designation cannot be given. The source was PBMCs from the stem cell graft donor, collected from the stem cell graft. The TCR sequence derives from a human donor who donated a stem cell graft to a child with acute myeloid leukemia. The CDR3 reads CASSGAWTGNTGELFF. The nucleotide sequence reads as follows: TGTGCCAGCAGCGGAGCCTGGACGGGGAACACCGGGGAGCTGTTTTTT.